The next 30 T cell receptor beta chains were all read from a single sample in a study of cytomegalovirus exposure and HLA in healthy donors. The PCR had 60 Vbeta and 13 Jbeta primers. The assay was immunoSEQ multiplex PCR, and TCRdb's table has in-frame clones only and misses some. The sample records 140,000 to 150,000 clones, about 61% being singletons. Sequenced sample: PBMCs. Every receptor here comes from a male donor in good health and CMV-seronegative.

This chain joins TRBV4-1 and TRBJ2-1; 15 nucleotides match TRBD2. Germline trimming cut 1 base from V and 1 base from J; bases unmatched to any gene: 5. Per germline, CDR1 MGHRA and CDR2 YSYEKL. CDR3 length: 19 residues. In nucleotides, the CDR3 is TGCGCCAGCAGCCAAGTGGGACTAGCGGGGGGTCGTTCCTACAATGAGCAGTTCTTC. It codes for CASSQVGLAGGRSYNEQFF.

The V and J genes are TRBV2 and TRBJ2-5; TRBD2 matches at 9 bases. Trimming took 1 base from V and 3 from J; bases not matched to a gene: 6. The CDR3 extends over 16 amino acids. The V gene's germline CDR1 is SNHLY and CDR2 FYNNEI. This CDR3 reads CASSEGISGGEETQYF. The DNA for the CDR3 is TGTGCCAGCAGTGAAGGAATTAGCGGGGGAGAAGAGACCCAGTACTTC. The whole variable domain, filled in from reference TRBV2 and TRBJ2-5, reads EPEVTQTPSHQVTQMGQEVILRCVPISNHLYFYWYRQILGQKVEFLVSFYNNEISEKSEIFDDQFSVERPDGSNFTLKIRSTKLEDSAMYFCASSEGISGGEETQYFGPGTRLLVL.

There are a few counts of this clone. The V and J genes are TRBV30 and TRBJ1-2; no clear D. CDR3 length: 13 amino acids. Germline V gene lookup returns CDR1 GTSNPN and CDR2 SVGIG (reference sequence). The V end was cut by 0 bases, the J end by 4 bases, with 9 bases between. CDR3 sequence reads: CAWSVEAAYGYTF. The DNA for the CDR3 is TGTGCCTGGAGTGTAGAGGCAGCCTATGGCTACACCTTC.

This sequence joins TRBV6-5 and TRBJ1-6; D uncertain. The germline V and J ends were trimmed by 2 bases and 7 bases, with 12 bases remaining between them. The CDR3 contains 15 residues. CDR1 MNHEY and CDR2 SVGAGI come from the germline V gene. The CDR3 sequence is CASSYEYSINSPLHF. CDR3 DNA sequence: TGTGCCAGCAGTTACGAGTACAGCATAAATTCACCCCTCCACTTT.

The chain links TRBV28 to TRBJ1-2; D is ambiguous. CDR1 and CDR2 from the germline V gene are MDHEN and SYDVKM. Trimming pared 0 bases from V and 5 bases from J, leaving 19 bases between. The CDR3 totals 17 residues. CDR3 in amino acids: CASSLWSQLGRRYGYTF. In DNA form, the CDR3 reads TGTGCCAGCAGTTTATGGTCCCAGCTTGGTAGGAGATATGGCTACACCTTC.

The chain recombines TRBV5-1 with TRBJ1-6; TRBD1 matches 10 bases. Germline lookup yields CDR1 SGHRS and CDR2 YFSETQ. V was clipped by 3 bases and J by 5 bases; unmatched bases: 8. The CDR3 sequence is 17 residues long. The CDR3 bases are TGCGCCAGCAGCTCTGTAGGGACAGGGGCCGATAATTCACCCCTCCACTTT. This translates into CASSSVGTGADNSPLHF.

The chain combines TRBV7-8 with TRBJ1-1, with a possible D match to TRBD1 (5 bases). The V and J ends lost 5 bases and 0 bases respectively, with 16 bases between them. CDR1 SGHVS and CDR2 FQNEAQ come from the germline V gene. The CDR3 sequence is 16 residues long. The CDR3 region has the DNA TGTGCCAGCAGCCACAACTATGAACAGGTGAACACTGAAGCTTTCTTT. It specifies CASSHNYEQVNTEAFF.

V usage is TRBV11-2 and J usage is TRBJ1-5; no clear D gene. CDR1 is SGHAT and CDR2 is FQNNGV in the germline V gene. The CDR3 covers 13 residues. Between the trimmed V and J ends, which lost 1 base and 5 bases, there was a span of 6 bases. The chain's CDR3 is CASSLVIDQPQHF. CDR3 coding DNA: TGTGCCAGCAGCTTAGTTATTGATCAGCCCCAGCATTTT.

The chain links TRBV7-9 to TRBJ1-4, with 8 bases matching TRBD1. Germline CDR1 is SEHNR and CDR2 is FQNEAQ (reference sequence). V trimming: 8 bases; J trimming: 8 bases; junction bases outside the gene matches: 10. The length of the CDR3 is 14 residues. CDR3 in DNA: TGTGCCAGCTTTAGTGACGGGACAGGAGAAAAACTGTTTTTT. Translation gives CASFSDGTGEKLFF.

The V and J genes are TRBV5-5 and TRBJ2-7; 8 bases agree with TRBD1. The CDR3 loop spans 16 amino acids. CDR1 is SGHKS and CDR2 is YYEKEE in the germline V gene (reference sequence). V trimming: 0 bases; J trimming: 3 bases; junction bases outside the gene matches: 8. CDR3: CASSLGAGQVIYEQYF. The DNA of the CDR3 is TGTGCCAGCAGCTTGGGGGCGGGACAGGTCATCTACGAGCAGTACTTC.

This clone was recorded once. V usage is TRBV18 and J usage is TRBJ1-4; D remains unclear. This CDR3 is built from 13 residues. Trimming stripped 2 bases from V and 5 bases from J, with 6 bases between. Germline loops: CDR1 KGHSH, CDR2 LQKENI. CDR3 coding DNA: TGTGCCAGCTCACCAGGGCTAAATGAAAAACTGTTTTTT. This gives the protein CASSPGLNEKLFF.

The CDR3 bases are TGTGCGTGTGCGGCGGGGGCCAACGTCCTGACTTTC. It codes for CACAAGANVLTF. The V and J genes are TRBV28 and TRBJ2-6; D is ambiguous. This CDR3 has 12 amino acids. The germline V gene encodes CDR1 MDHEN and CDR2 SYDVKM. The whole variable domain, filled in from reference TRBV28 and TRBJ2-6, reads DVKVTQSSRYLVKRTGEKVFLECVQDMDHENMFWYRQDPGLGLRLIYFSYDVKMKEKGDIPEGYSVSREKKERFSLILESASTNQTSMYLCACAAGANVLTFGAGSRLTVL.

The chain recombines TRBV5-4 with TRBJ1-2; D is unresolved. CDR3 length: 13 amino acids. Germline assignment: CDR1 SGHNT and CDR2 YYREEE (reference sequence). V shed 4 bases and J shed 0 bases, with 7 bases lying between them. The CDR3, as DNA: TGTGCCAGCAGCCTCCAGGCTAACTATGGCTACACCTTC. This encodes CASSLQANYGYTF.

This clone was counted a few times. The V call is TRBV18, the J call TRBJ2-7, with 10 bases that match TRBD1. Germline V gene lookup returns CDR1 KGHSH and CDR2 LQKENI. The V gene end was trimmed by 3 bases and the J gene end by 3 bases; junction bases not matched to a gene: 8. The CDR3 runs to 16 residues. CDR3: CASSPPGQGVGYEQYF. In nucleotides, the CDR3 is TGTGCCAGCTCACCCCCAGGACAGGGGGTAGGCTACGAGCAGTACTTC.

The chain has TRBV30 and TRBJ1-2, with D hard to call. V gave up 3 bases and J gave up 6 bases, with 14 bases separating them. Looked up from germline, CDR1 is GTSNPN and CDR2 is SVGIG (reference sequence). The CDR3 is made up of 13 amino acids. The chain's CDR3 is CAWSTSVGNGYTF. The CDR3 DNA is TGTGCCTGGAGCACCTCCGTCGGGAATGGCTACACCTTC.

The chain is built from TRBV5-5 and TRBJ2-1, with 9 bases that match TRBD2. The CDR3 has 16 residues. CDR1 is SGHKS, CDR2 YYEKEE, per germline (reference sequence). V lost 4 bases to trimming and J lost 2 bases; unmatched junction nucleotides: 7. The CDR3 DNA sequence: TGTGCCAGCAGCCAATCTAGCGGGGCTCCCTACAATGAGCAGTTCTTC. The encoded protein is CASSQSSGAPYNEQFF.

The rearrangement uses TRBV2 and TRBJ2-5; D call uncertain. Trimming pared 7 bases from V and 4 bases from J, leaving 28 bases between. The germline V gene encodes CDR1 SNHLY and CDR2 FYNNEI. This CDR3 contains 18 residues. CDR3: CASTIETLRQLTRETQYF. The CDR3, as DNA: TGTGCCAGCACCATTGAAACTCTTAGACAATTAACAAGAGAGACCCAGTACTTC. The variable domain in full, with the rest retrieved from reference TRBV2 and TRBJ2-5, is EPEVTQTPSHQVTQMGQEVILRCVPISNHLYFYWYRQILGQKVEFLVSFYNNEISEKSEIFDDQFSVERPDGSNFTLKIRSTKLEDSAMYFCASTIETLRQLTRETQYFGPGTRLLVL.

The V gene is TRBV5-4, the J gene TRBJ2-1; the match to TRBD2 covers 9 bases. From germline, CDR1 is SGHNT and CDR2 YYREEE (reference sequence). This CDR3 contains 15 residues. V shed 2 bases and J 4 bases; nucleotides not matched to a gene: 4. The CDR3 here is CASSFFLAGYNEQFF. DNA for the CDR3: TGTGCCAGCAGCTTCTTCCTAGCGGGGTACAATGAGCAGTTCTTC.

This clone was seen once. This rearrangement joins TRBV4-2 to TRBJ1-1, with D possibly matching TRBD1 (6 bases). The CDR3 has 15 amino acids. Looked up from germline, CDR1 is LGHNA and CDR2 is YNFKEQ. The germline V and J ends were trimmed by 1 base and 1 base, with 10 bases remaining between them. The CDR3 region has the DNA TGTGCCAGCAGCCAAGTGGACAGAGGGAACACTGAAGCTTTCTTT. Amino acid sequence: CASSQVDRGNTEAFF.

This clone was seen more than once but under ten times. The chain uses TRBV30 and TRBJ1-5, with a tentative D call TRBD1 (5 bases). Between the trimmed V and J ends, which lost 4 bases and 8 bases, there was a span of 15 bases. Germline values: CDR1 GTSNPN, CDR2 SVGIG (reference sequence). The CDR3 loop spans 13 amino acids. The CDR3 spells CAWTPQVSEPQHF. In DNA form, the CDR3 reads TGTGCCTGGACCCCACAGGTATCCGAGCCCCAGCATTTT.

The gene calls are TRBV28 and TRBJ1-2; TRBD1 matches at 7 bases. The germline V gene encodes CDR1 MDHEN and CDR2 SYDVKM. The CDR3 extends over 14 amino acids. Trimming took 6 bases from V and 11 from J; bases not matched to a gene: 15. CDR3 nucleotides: TGTGCCAGCAGCCCGACAGGGACGATGCCGACTTACACCTTC. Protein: CASSPTGTMPTYTF.

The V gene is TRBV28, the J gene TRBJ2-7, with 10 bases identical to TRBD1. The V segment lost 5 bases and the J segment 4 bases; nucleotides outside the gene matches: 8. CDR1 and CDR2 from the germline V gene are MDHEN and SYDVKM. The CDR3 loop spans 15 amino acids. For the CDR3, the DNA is TGTGCCAGCAGTGGGTCCGGGACAGGGGATTACGAGCAGTACTTC. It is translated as CASSGSGTGDYEQYF.

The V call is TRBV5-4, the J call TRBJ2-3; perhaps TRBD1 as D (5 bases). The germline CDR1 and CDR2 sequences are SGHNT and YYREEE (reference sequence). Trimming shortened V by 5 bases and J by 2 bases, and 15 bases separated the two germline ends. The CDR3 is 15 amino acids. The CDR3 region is CASRRHRSDTDTQYF. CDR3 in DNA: TGTGCCAGCAGACGCCACAGGTCCGACACAGATACGCAGTATTTT.

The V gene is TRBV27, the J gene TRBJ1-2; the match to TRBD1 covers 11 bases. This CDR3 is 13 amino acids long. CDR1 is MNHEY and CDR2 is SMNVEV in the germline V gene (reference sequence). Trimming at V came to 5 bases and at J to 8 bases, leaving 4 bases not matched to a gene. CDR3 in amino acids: CASSGQGAPGYTF. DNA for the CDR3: TGTGCCAGCAGTGGACAGGGGGCCCCAGGCTACACCTTC.

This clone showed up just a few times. The CDR3 is CASSSDGDYEQYF. CDR3 nucleotide sequence: TGCGCCAGCAGCTCGGACGGGGACTACGAGCAGTACTTC. The chain couples TRBV5-1 to TRBJ2-7; possibly TRBD2 for D (5 bases). The V gene's germline CDR1 is SGHRS and CDR2 YFSETQ. The CDR3 has 13 amino acids. V was trimmed by 3 bases and J by 3 bases, leaving 10 bases between them.

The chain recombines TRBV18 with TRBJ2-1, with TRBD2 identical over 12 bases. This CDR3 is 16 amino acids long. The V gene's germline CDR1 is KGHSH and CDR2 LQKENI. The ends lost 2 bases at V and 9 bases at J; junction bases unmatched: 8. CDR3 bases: TGTGCCAGCTCACCATTTTCTAGCGGGGGGGCCCGTGAGCAGTTCTTC. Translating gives CASSPFSSGGAREQFF. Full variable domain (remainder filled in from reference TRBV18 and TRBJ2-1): NAGVMQNPRHLVRRRGQEARLRCSPMKGHSHVYWYRQLPEEGLKFMVYLQKENIIDESGMPKERFSAEFPKEGPSILRIQQVVRGDSAAYFCASSPFSSGGAREQFFGPGTRLTVL.

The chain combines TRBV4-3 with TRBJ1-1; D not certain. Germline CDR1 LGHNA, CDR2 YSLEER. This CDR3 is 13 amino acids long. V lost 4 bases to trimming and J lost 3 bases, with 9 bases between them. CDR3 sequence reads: CASSRWPYTEAFF. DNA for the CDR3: TGCGCCAGCAGCCGATGGCCCTACACTGAAGCTTTCTTT.

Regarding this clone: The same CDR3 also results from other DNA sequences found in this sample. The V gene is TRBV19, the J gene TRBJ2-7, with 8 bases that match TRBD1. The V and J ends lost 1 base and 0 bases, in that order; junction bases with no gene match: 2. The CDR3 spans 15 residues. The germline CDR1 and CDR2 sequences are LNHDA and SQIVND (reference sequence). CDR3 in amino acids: CASSIGTGSSYEQYF. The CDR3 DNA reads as TGTGCCAGTAGTATAGGGACAGGGAGCTCCTACGAGCAGTACTTC.

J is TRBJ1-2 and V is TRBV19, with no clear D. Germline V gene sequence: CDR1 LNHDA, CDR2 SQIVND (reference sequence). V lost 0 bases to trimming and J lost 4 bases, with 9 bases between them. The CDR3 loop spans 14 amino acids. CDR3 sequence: CASSIDRRGYGYTF. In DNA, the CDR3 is TGTGCCAGTAGTATAGATCGACGGGGCTATGGCTACACCTTC.

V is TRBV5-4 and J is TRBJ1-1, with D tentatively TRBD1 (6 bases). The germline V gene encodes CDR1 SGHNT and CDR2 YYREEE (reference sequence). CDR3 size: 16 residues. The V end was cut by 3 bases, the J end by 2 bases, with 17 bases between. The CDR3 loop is CASSSGGGGLNTEAFF. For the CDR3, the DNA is TGTGCCAGCAGCTCGGGGGGAGGGGGGCTTAACACTGAAGCTTTCTTT.